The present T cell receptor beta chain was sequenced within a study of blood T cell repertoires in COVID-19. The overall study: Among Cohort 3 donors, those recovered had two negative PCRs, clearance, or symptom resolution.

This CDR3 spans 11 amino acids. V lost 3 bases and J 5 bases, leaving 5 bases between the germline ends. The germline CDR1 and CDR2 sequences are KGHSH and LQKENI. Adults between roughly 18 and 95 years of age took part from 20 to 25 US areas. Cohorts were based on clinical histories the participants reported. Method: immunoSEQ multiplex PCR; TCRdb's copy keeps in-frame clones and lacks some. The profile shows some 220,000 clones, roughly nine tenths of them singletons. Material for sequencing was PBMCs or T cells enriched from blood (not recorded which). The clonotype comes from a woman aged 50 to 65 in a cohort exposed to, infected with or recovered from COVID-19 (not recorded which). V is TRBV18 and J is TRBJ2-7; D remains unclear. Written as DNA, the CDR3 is TGTGCCAGCTCACCCTCTAACGAGCAGTACTTC. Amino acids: CASSPSNEQYF.